The table lists the clone carrying this TCR beta chain with a few counts. What it binds is not known. The record originates from a study of T cell repertoires in cytomegalovirus infection. General study results and limits: HLA-C-restricted TCR beta clonotypes specific for CMV led the ex vivo response. Summed frequency of shared TCR beta families picked out CMV carriers who also had the relevant HLA.

TCRdb passed the reads through MiXCR, listing each CDR3 protein once. The sample records hundreds of thousands of distinct CDR3 sequences, around 32% being singletons. The length of the CDR3 is 16 residues. Germline CDR1 and CDR2: MDHEN and SYDVKM. V was shortened by 3 bases and J by 2 bases, with 11 bases between the two germline ends. This receptor was identified in a human donor in good health (CMV status not recorded). Some clones in this sample may be carry-over from other donors' samples. This sequence joins TRBV28 and TRBJ2-6; D unresolved. The sequencing here drew on cultured CD8+ T cells from PBMCs, taken from culture after CMV antigen stimulation. CDR3 sequence (DNA): TGTGCCAGCAGTTTTAACGACAACCCTGGGGCCAACGTCCTGACTTTC. This codes for CASSFNDNPGANVLTF.